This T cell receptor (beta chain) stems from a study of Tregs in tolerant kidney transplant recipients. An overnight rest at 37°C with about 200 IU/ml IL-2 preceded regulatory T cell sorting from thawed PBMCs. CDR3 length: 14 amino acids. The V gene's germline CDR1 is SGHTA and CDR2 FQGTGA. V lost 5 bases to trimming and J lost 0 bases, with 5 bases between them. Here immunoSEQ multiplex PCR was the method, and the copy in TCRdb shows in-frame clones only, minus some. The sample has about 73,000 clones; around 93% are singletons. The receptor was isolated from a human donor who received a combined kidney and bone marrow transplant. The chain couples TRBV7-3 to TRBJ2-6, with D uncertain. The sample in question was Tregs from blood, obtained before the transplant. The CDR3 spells CASSPTSGANVLTF. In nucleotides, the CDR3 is TGTGCCAGCAGCCCGACCTCTGGGGCCAACGTCCTGACTTTC.